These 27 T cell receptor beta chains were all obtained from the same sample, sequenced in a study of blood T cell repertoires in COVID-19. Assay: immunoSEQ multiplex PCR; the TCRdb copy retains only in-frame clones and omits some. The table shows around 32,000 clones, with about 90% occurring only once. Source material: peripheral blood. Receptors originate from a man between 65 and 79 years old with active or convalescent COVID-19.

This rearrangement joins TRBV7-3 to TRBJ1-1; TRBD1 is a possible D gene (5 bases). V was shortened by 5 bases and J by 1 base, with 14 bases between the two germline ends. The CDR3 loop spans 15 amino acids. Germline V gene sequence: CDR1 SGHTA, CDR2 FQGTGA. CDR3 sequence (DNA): TGTGCCAGCAGCCGCTCCGGGGGGGAGAACACTGAAGCTTTCTTT. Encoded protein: CASSRSGGENTEAFF.

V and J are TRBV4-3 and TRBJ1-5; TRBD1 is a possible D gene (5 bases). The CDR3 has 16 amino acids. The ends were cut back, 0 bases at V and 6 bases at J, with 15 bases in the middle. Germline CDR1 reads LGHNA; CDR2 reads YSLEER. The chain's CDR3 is CASSQELGQLIQPQHF. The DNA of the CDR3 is TGCGCCAGCAGCCAAGAACTGGGGCAGCTGATTCAGCCCCAGCATTTT.

The CDR3 bases are TGTGCCAGTAGGGGGAGGAGTGGCACTGAAGCTTTCTTT. Its translation: CASRGRSGTEAFF. The chain couples TRBV19 to TRBJ1-1, with D unresolved. This CDR3 comprises 13 residues. V dropped 6 bases and J dropped 4 bases, with 12 bases sitting between them. Germline loops: CDR1 LNHDA, CDR2 SQIVND (reference sequence).

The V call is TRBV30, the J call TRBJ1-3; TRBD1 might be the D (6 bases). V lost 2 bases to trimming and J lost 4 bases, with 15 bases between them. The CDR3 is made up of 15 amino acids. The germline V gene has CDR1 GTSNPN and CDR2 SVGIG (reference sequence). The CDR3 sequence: CAWSRGAGIGNTIYF. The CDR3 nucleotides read TGTGCCTGGAGTCGGGGGGCCGGCATCGGAAACACCATATATTTT.

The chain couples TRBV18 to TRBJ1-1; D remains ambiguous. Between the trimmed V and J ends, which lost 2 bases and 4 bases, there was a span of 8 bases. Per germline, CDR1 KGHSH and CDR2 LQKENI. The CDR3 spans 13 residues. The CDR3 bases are TGTGCCAGCTCACCATTCCACGGCACTGAAGCTTTCTTT. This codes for CASSPFHGTEAFF.

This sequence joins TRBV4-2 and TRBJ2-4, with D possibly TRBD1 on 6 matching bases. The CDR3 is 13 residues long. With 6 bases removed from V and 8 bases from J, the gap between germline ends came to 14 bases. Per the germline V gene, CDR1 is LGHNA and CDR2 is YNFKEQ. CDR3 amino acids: CASSWGQVDIQYF. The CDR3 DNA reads TGTGCCAGCAGTTGGGGGCAGGTGGACATTCAGTACTTC.

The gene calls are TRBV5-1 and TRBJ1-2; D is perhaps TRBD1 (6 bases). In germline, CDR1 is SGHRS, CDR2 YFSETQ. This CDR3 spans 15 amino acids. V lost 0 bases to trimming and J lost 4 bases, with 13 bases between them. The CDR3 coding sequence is TGCGCCAGCAGCTTGGGGGACACCAGCTTCTATGGCTACACCTTC. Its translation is CASSLGDTSFYGYTF.

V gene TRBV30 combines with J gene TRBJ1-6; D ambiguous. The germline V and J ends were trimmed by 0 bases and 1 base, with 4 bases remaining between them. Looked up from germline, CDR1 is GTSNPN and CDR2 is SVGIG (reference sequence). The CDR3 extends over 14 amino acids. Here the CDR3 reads CAWSVASYNSPLHF. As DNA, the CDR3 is TGTGCCTGGAGTGTGGCTTCCTATAATTCACCCCTCCACTTT.

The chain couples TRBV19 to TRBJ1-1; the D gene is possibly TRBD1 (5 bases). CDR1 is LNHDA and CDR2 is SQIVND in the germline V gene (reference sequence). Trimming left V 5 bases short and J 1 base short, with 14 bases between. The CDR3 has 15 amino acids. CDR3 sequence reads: CASSPNRRSNTEAFF. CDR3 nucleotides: TGTGCCAGTAGTCCAAACAGGAGATCGAACACTGAAGCTTTCTTT.

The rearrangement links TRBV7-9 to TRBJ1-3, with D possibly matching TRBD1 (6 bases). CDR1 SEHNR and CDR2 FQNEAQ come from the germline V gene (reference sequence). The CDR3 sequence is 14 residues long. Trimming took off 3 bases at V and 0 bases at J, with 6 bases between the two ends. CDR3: CASSLTGSGNTIYF. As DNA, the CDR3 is TGTGCCAGCAGCTTGACAGGCTCTGGAAACACCATATATTTT.

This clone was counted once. CDR3 amino acids: CASSPGTEETQYF. The CDR3 DNA reads as TGTGCCAGCAGTCCCGGGACAGAGGAGACCCAGTACTTC. V and J are TRBV2 and TRBJ2-5; 7 nucleotides align to TRBD1. Germline-derived CDR1 and CDR2 are SNHLY and FYNNEI. With 5 bases clipped from V and 5 bases from J, the junction kept 5 bases outside the gene matches. The CDR3 is 13 amino acids.

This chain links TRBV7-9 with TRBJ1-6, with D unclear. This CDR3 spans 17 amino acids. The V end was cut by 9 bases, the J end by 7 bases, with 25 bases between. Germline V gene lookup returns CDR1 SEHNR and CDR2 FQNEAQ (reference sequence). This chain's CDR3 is CASRKEGDFLANSPLHF. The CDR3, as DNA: TGTGCCAGTAGAAAAGAAGGCGACTTTTTGGCCAATTCACCCCTCCACTTT.

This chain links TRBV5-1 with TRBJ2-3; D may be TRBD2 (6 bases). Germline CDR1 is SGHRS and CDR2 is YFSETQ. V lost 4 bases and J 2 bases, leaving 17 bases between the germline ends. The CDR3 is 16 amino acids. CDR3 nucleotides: TGCGCCAGCAGCCTCTTTGGAGGGGCCAACACAGATACGCAGTATTTT. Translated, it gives CASSLFGGANTDTQYF.

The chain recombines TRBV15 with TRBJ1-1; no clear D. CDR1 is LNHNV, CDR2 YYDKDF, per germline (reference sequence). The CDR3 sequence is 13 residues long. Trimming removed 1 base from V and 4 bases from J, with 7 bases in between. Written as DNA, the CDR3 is TGTGCCACCAGCAGAGCAGCGGGCACTGAAGCTTTCTTT. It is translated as CATSRAAGTEAFF.

The CDR3 protein is CASSNPVRDGYTF. In DNA form, the CDR3 reads TGTGCCAGCAGCAACCCCGTGAGGGATGGCTACACCTTC. The genes are TRBV7-2 and TRBJ1-2; D ambiguous. The CDR3 totals 13 residues. The V and J ends lost 5 bases and 6 bases respectively, with 13 bases between them. Looked up from germline, CDR1 is SGHTA and CDR2 is FQGNSA.

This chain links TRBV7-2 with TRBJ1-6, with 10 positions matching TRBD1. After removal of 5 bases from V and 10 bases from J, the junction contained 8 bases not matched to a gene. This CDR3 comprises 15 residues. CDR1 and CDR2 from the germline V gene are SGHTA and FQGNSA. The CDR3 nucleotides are TGTGCCAGCAGCGGCCGGGACAGGGGCTTGTCACCCCTCCACTTT. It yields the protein CASSGRDRGLSPLHF.

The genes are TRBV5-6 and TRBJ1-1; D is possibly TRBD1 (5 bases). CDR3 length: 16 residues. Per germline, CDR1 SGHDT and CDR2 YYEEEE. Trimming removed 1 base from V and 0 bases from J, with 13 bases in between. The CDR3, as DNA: TGTGCCAGCAGCTTGACAGGAAAGTGGGTGAACACTGAAGCTTTCTTT. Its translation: CASSLTGKWVNTEAFF.

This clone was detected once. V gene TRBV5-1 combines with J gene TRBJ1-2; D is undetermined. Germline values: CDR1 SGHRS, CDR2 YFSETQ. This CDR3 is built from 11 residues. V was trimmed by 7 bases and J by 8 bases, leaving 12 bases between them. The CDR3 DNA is TGCGCCAGCCGGATCACGGGGGGCTACACCTTC. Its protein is CASRITGGYTF. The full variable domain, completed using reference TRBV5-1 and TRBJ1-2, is KAGVTQTPRYLIKTRGQQVTLSCSPISGHRSVSWYQQTPGQGLQFLFEYFSETQRNKGNFPGRFSGRQFSNSRSEMNVSTLELGDSALYLCASRITGGYTFGSGTRLTVV.

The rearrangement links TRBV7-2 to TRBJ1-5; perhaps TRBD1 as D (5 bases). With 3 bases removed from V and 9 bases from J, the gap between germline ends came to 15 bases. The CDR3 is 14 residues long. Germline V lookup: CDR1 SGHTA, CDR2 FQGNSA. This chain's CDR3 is CASSLTAERGPQHF. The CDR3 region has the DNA TGTGCCAGCAGCTTGACGGCGGAAAGGGGGCCCCAGCATTTT.

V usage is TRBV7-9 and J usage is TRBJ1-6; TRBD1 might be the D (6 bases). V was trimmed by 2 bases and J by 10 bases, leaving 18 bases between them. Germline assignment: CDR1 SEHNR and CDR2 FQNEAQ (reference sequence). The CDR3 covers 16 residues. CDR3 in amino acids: CASSLYTGRVGSPLHF. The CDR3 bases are TGTGCCAGCAGCTTATATACAGGGAGAGTGGGCTCACCCCTCCACTTT.

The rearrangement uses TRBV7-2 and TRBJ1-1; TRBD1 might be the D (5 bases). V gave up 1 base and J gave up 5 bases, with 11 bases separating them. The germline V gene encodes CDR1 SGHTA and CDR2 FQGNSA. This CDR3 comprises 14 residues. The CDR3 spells CASSLGGGGTEAFF. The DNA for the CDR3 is TGTGCCAGCAGCTTAGGTGGTGGGGGGACTGAAGCTTTCTTT.

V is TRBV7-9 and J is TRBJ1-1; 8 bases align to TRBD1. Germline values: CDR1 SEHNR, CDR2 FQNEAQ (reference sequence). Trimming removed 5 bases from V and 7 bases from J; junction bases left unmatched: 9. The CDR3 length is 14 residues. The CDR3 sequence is CASSPGQGSDEAFF. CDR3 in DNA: TGTGCCAGCAGCCCAGGACAGGGTAGCGATGAAGCTTTCTTT.

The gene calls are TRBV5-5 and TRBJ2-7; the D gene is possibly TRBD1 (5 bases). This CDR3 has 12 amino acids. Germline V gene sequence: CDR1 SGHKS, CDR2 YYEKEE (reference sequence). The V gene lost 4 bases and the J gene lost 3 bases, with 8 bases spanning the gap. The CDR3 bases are TGTGCCAGCAGCCAGGACATCTACGAGCAGTACTTC. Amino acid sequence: CASSQDIYEQYF. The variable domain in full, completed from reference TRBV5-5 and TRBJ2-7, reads DAGVTQSPTHLIKTRGQQVTLRCSPISGHKSVSWYQQVLGQGPQFIFQYYEKEERGRGNFPDRFSARQFPNYSSELNVNALLLGDSALYLCASSQDIYEQYFGPGTRLTVT.

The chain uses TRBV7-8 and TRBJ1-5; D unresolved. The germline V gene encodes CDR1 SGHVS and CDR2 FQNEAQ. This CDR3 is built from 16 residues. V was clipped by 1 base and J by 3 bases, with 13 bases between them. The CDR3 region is CASSLGPVRFNQPQHF. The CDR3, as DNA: TGTGCCAGCAGCTTAGGTCCCGTACGGTTCAATCAGCCCCAGCATTTT.

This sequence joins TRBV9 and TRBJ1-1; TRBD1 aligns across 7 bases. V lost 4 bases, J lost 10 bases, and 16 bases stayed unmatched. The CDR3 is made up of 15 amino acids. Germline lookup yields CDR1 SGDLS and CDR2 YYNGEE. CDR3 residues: CASSPNRYRGRGAFF. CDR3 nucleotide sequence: TGTGCCAGCAGCCCCAATCGATACAGGGGCCGGGGAGCTTTCTTT.

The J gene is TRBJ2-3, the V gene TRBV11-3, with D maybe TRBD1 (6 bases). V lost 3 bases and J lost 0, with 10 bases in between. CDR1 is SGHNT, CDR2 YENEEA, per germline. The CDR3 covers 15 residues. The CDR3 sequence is CASSFGQSSTDTQYF. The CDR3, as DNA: TGTGCCAGCAGCTTTGGACAGTCAAGCACAGATACGCAGTATTTT.

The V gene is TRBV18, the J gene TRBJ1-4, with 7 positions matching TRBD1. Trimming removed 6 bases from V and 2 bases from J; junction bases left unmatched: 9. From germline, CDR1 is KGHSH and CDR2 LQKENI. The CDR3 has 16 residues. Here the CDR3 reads CASSGQVAATNEKLFF. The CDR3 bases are TGTGCCAGCTCCGGACAGGTCGCGGCGACTAATGAAAAACTGTTTTTT.